In this sample, the clone carrying this T cell receptor beta chain turned up a few times. This CDR3 is missing its conserved last phenylalanine or tryptophan, likely due to a read error. It is unclear where the CDR3 begins or ends on the DNA, so no DNA is shown, and the CDR3 is as TCRdb lists it. Generated by immunoSEQ multiplex PCR, the TCRdb table keeps only in-frame clones and is missing some. The sample records tens of thousands of clones, approximately 92% being singletons. This entry comes from a study of T cell changes during pregnancy in multiple sclerosis. The CDR3 region is 8 residues in length, termini included.

This receptor was taken from a female donor with multiple sclerosis, enrolled in a pregnancy study. This rearrangement joins TRBV5-3 to TRBJ1-3. TRBV5-3 is an ORF for which the function is uncertain. The source was CD4+ T cells from peripheral blood mononuclear cells, collected before pregnancy. The CDR3 here is CARSFQGL.